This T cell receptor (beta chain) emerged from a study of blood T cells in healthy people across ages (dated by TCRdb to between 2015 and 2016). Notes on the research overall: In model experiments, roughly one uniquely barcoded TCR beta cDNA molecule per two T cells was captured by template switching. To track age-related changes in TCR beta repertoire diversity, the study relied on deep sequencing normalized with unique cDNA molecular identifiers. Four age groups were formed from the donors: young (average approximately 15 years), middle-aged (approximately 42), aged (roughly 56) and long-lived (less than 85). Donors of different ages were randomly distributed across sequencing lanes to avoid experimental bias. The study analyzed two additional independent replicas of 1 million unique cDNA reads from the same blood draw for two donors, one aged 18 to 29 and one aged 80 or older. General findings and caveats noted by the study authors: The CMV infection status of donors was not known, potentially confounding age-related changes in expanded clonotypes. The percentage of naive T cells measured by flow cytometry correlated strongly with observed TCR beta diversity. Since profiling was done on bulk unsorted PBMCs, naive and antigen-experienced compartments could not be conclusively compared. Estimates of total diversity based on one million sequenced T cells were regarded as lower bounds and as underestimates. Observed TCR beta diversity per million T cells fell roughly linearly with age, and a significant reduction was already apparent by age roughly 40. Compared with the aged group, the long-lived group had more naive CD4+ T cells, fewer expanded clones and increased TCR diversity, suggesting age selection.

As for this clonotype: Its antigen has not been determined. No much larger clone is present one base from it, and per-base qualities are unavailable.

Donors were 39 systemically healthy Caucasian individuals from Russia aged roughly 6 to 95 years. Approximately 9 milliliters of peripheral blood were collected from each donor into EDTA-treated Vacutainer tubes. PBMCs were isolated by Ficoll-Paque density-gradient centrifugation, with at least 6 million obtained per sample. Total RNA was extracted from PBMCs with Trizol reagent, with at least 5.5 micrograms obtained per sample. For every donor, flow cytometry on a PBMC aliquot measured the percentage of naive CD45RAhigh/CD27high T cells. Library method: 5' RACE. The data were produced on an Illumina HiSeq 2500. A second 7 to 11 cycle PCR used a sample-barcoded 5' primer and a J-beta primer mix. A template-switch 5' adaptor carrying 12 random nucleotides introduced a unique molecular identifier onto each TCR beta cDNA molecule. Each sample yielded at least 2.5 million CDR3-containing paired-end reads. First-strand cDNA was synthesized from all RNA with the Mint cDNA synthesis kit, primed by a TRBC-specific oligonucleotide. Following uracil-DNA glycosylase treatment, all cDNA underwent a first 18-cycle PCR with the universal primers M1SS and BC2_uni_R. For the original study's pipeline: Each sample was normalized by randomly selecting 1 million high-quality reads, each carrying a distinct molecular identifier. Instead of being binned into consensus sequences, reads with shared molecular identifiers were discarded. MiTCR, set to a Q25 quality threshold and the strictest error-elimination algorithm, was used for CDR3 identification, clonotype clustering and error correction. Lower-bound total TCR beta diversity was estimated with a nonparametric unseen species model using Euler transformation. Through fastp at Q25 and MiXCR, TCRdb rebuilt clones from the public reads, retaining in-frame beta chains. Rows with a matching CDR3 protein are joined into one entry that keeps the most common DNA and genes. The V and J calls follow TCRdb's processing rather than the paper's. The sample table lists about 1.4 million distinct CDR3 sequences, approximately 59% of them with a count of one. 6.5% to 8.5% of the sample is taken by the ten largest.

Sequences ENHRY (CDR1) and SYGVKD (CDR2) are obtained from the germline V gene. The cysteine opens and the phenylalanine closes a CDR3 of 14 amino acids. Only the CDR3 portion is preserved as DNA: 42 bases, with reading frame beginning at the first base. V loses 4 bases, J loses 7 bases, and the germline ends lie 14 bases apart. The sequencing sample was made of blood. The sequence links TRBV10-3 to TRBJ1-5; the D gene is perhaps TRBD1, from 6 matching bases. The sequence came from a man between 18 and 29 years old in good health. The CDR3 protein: CAISGGPLHQPQHF. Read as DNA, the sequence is TGTGCCATCAGTGGGGGGCCCCTCCACCAGCCCCAGCATTTT.